The clone carrying this T cell receptor beta chain was detected a few times. Its antigen is unknown. Naive CD8 isolation took CD45RO-negative cells positively selected for CCR7 and excluded terminally differentiated effector memory CD45RA+ cells. Adults of Caucasian background living in Nashville, Tennessee made up all donors. Per germline, CDR1 SEHNR and CDR2 FQNEAQ (reference sequence). The CDR3 runs to 15 residues. The ends were cut back, 4 bases at V and 10 bases at J, with 22 bases in the middle. This sample was included in a study of shared clonotypes between healthy human individuals. Study-level results: Sequencing depth was a factor that was expected to affect clonotype sharing among donors. Larger richness was generally estimated for naive than memory subsets.

Generated by immunoSEQ multiplex PCR, the TCRdb table keeps only in-frame clones and is missing some. Seen here are a few million clones, approximately 92% observed once, and the top ten hold roughly 1.7%. The sequence came from a man in his late teens or twenties in good health. Some clones in this sample may be carry-over from other donors' samples. The chain links TRBV7-9 to TRBJ1-1; tentative D call: TRBD1 (6 bases). Input material: naive CD8+ T cells from PBMCs. CDR3 coding DNA: TGTGCCAGCAGCTACCCTTTGACAGGTGAACAGGGAGCTTTCTTT. It translates to CASSYPLTGEQGAFF. The whole variable domain, remainder taken from reference TRBV7-9 and TRBJ1-1, is DTGVSQNPRHKITKRGQNVTFRCDPISEHNRLYWYRQTLGQGPEFLTYFQNEAQLEKSRLLSDRFSAERPKGSFSTLEIQRTEQGDSAMYLCASSYPLTGEQGAFFGQGTRLTVV.